What follows are 18 T cell receptor beta chains derived from one specimen sequenced in a study of blood T cell repertoires in COVID-19. The method was immunoSEQ multiplex PCR; TCRdb's version includes in-frame clones alone and lacks a portion of them. Here the sample spans 200,000 to 300,000 clones, nearly 85% being singletons. Sequencing was done on a sample of peripheral blood. The receptor set was obtained from a human donor in a cohort sampled during active COVID-19.

The rearrangement uses TRBV6-5 and TRBJ2-7; maybe TRBD2 (6 bases). Trimming pared 7 bases from V and 7 bases from J, leaving 20 bases between. From germline, CDR1 is MNHEY and CDR2 SVGAGI. CDR3 length equals 14 residues. CDR3 bases: TGTGCCAGCACCAGACCGGGACTTACTCGGGAGCAGTACTTC. Translated: CASTRPGLTREQYF.

The chain joins TRBV2 to TRBJ1-1; tentatively, D is TRBD1 (6 bases). Looked up from germline, CDR1 is SNHLY and CDR2 is FYNNEI. V shed 3 bases and J shed 4 bases, with 12 bases lying between them. CDR3 length: 14 amino acids. CDR3 in DNA: TGTGCCAGCAGTGAGGGGGCGTTGCCCACTGAAGCTTTCTTT. Protein product: CASSEGALPTEAFF.

The chain couples TRBV9 to TRBJ2-5, with 10 bases aligning to TRBD1. From germline, CDR1 is SGDLS and CDR2 YYNGEE. CDR3 size: 15 residues. The V gene end was trimmed by 3 bases and the J gene end by 4 bases; junction bases not matched to a gene: 6. The CDR3 coding sequence is TGTGCCAGCAGCGAGATGACAGGGGGCGTAGAGACCCAGTACTTC. This codes for CASSEMTGGVETQYF.

Concerning this clone: One junction end does not reproduce the germline sequence, and a read error may be involved. The J gene is TRBJ1-1, the V gene TRBV5-1, with D perhaps TRBD1 (5 bases). Germline V lookup: CDR1 SGHRS, CDR2 YFSETQ. The CDR3 is made up of 13 amino acids. CDR3 residues: CASSFQGDSGGVF. The DNA for the CDR3 is TGCGCCAGCAGCTTCCAAGGGGACTCTGGTGGGGTCTTT. Combining the CDR3 with reference TRBV5-1 and TRBJ1-1 gives the whole variable domain KAGVTQTPRYLIKTRGQQVTLSCSPISGHRSVSWYQQTPGQGLQFLFEYFSETQRNKGNFPGRFSGRQFSNSRSEMNVSTLELGDSALYLCASSFQGDSGGVFGQGTRLTVV.

The rearrangement uses TRBV3-1 (or the pseudogene TRBV3-2) and TRBJ1-3; TRBD1 agrees at 8 bases. V dropped 0 bases and J dropped 3; count of bases not matched to a gene: 1. The length of the CDR3 is 15 residues. Germline loops: CDR1 LGHDT, CDR2 YNNKEL (reference sequence). The chain's CDR3 is CASSQDRGLGNTIYF. The DNA for the CDR3 is TGTGCCAGCAGCCAAGACAGGGGGCTTGGAAACACCATATATTTT.

The gene calls are TRBV6-1 and TRBJ1-1; unclear D gene. CDR1 is MNHNS and CDR2 is SASEGT in the germline V gene. The CDR3 is 15 amino acids. Trimming pared 1 base from V and 9 bases from J, leaving 18 bases between. DNA of the CDR3: TGTGCCAGCAGTGAAGAGGTTCGGCGAGGAGTTAAAGCTTTCTTT. Its protein product is CASSEEVRRGVKAFF.

CDR3 in amino acids: CASSSKYAGNEQFF. DNA for the CDR3: TGTGCCAGCAGCTCGAAGTATGCGGGAAATGAGCAGTTCTTC. The rearrangement uses TRBV5-6 and TRBJ2-1; D is perhaps TRBD2 (6 bases). From germline, CDR1 is SGHDT and CDR2 YYEEEE. The CDR3 is 14 residues long. Deletions cut 3 bases from V and 7 bases from J, with 14 bases between.

CDR3 amino acids: CASRGTGVSRYEQYF. CDR3 in DNA: TGTGCCAGCAGGGGGACGGGAGTCTCTCGATACGAGCAGTACTTC. The rearrangement joins TRBV27 to TRBJ2-7; D perhaps matches TRBD2 (6 bases). V was shortened by 6 bases and J by 4 bases, with 19 bases between the two germline ends. Germline V gene data show CDR1 as MNHEY and CDR2 as SMNVEV (reference sequence). This CDR3 is built from 15 residues.

This rearrangement joins TRBV3-1 (or the pseudogene TRBV3-2) to TRBJ2-7; 9 nucleotides match TRBD2. The V and J ends lost 0 bases and 8 bases, in that order; junction bases with no gene match: 5. From germline, CDR1 is LGHDT and CDR2 YNNKEL (reference sequence). This CDR3 has 14 residues. Here the CDR3 DNA reads TGTGCCAGCAGCCAAGATGGCGGGAGGGGGAAGCAGTACTTC. This sequence encodes CASSQDGGRGKQYF.

The chain uses TRBV7-9 and TRBJ1-2; D unclear. There are 14 residues in the CDR3. V was cut by 5 bases and J by 2 bases, with 12 bases left in between. Looked up from germline, CDR1 is SEHNR and CDR2 is FQNEAQ (reference sequence). The CDR3 region is CASSLEVGNYGYTF. The CDR3 nucleotides read TGTGCCAGCAGCCTGGAGGTGGGGAACTATGGCTACACCTTC. The whole variable domain, filled in from reference TRBV7-9 and TRBJ1-2, reads DTGVSQNPRHKITKRGQNVTFRCDPISEHNRLYWYRQTLGQGPEFLTYFQNEAQLEKSRLLSDRFSAERPKGSFSTLEIQRTEQGDSAMYLCASSLEVGNYGYTFGSGTRLTVV.

The rearrangement uses TRBV2 and TRBJ1-1, with D perhaps TRBD1 (5 bases). Germline CDR1 is SNHLY and CDR2 is FYNNEI. The CDR3 is 14 residues long. V lost 7 bases to trimming and J lost 0 bases, with 12 bases between them. The chain's CDR3 is CASTDRFMNTEAFF. The CDR3 DNA sequence: TGTGCCAGCACTGACAGATTCATGAACACTGAAGCTTTCTTT.

This clone was recorded only once. The V gene is TRBV30, the J gene TRBJ2-1, with 9 bases identical to TRBD1. Looked up from germline, CDR1 is GTSNPN and CDR2 is SVGIG (reference sequence). Trimming removed 4 bases from V and 5 bases from J; junction bases left unmatched: 9. The CDR3 runs to 15 residues. The CDR3 DNA sequence: TGTGCCTGGACCACCGACAGGGGGGCGAACAATGAGCAGTTCTTC. Protein sequence: CAWTTDRGANNEQFF.

This chain links TRBV10-1 with TRBJ2-1; TRBD2 agrees at 10 bases. Trimming removed 2 bases from V and 8 bases from J; junction bases left unmatched: 6. The CDR3 runs 15 residues. Looked up from germline, CDR1 is WNHNN and CDR2 is SYGVQD (reference sequence). CDR3 in DNA: TGCGCCAGCAGTGAGAGGCTAGCGGGAGCCGATGAGCAGTTCTTC. Translated: CASSERLAGADEQFF.

Of note for this clone: This specimen includes other DNA sequences encoding the same CDR3. The chain links TRBV30 to TRBJ1-1; D remains unclear. CDR1 is GTSNPN, CDR2 SVGIG, per germline (reference sequence). Deletions cut 0 bases from V and 1 base from J, with 6 bases between. The CDR3 loop spans 13 amino acids. CDR3 loop: CAWSVRGNTEAFF. CDR3 sequence (DNA): TGTGCCTGGAGTGTACGAGGGAACACTGAAGCTTTCTTT. Full variable domain (rest looked up from reference TRBV30 and TRBJ1-1): SQTIHQWPATLVQPVGSPLSLECTVEGTSNPNLYWYRQAAGRGLQLLFYSVGIGQISSEVPQNLSASRPQDRQFILSSKKLLLSDSGFYLCAWSVRGNTEAFFGQGTRLTVV.

This chain's CDR3 is CASSVDQGAEAFF. The CDR3, as DNA: TGTGCCAGCAGCGTAGACCAGGGGGCGGAAGCTTTCTTT. The chain joins TRBV9 to TRBJ1-1, with 8 positions matching TRBD1. After removal of 0 bases from V and 8 bases from J, the junction contained 3 bases not matched to a gene. Per the germline V gene, CDR1 is SGDLS and CDR2 is YYNGEE. The CDR3 length is 13 residues.

The chain has TRBV6-5 and TRBJ1-1; D gene unclear. Trimming removed 4 bases from V and 1 base from J, with 7 bases in between. CDR1 and CDR2 from the germline V gene are MNHEY and SVGAGI. The CDR3 is 13 residues long. This CDR3 is CASSLQSNTEAFF. The DNA for the CDR3 is TGTGCCAGCAGTTTGCAGTCGAACACTGAAGCTTTCTTT.

This clone was counted once. The chain links TRBV10-2 to TRBJ2-5; D is unresolved. The germline gives CDR1 WSHSY, CDR2 SAAADI. The CDR3 sequence is 13 residues long. V shed 4 bases and J shed 5 bases, with 11 bases lying between them. The CDR3 DNA reads TGCGCCAGCAGTGGGGCGACGACGGAGACCCAGTACTTC. Translated: CASSGATTETQYF.

The chain couples TRBV11-3 to TRBJ2-1; 9 bases are a match to TRBD1. CDR1 is SGHNT and CDR2 is YENEEA in the germline V gene. The J segment lost 9 bases and the V segment lost 1 base, leaving 7 bases of the junction unmatched. The length of the CDR3 is 15 residues. The CDR3 protein is CASSLGITGGPEQFF. CDR3 bases: TGTGCCAGCAGCTTAGGGATTACAGGGGGCCCTGAGCAGTTCTTC.